This entry concerns a single T cell receptor (beta chain). The target antigen is unknown. The data belong to a study of shared clonotypes between healthy human individuals. Several immunoSEQ 96-well plates shared each subset's DNA, each plate a replicate. Clones were sequenced by immunoSEQ multiplex PCR, and TCRdb holds only the in-frame ones, with some missing. The repertoire consists of around 550,000 clones, with approximately 95% occurring once and the leading ten covering over 0.1%. It was CD45RO-negative cells, positively selected for CCR7, that made up naive CD8 cells, with terminally differentiated effector memory CD45RA+ cells excluded. Everyone who donated was a Caucasian adult who lived in Nashville, Tennessee. This CDR3 spans 14 amino acids. V was pared by 4 bases and J by 5 bases, with 16 bases between. The germline V gene encodes CDR1 SGDLS and CDR2 YYNGEE. Study findings and constraints: Among a handful of donors, roughly 5% of naive CD4 clonotypes were found in common.

This sequence originates from a woman in her twenties or thirties in good health. The rearrangement joins TRBV9 to TRBJ2-7; a weak D match, TRBD2 (6 bases). What was sequenced was naive CD8+ T cells sorted from blood. CDR3 DNA: TGTGCCAGCAGCTCCGGGACTGTTACCGACGAGCAGTACTTC. It codes for CASSSGTVTDEQYF.